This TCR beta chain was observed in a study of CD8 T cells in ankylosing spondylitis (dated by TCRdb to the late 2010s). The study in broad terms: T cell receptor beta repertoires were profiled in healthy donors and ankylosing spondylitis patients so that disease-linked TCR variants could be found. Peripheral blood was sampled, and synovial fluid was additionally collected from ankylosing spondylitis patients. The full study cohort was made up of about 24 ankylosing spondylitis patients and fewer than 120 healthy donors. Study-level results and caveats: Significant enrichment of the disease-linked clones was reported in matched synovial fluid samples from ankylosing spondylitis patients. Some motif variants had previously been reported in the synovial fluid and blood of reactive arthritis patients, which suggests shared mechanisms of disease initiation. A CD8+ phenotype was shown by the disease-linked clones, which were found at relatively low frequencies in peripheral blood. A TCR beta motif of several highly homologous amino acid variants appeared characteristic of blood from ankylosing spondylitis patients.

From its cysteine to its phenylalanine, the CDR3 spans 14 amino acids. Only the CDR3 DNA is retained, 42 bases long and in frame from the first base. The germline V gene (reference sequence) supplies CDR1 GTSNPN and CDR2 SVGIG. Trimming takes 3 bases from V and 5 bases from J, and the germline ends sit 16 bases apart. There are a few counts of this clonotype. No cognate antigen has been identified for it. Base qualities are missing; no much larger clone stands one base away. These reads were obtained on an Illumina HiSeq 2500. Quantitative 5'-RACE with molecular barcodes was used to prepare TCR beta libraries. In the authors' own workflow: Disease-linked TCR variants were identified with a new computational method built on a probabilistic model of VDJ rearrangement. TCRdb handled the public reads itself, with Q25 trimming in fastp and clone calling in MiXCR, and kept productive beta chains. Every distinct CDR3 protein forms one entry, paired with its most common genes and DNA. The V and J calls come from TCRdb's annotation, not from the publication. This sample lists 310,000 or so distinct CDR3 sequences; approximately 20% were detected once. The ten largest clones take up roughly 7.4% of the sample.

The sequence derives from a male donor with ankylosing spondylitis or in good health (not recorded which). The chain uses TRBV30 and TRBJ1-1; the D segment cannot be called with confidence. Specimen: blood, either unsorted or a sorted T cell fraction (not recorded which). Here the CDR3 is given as CAWSPGPLGTEAFF. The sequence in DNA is TGTGCCTGGAGCCCTGGTCCCTTGGGAACTGAAGCTTTCTTT.